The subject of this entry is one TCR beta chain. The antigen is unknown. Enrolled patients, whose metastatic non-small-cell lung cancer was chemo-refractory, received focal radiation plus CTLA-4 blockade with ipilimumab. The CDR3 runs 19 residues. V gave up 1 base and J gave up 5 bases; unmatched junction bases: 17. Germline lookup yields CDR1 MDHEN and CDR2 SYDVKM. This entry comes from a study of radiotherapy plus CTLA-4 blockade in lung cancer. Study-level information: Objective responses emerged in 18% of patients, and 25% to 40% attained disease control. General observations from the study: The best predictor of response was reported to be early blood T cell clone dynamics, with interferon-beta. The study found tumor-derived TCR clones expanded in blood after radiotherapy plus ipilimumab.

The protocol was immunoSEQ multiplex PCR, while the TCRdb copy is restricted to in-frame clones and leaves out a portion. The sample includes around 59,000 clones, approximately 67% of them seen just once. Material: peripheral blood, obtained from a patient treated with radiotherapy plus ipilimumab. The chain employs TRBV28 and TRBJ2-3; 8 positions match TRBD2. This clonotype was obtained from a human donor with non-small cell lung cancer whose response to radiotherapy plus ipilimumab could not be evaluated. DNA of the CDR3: TGTGCCAGCAGTTTATATCTTGCCATTCCGAGCGGGGGCGGAGATACGCAGTATTTT. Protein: CASSLYLAIPSGGGDTQYF.